This T cell receptor (beta chain) was captured in a study of CD8+ T cells in alopecia areata listed by TCRdb under 2018. About the full investigation: Treated patients were enrolled in an open-label pilot trial of oral tofacitinib at 5 to 10 mg twice daily for moderate-to-severe alopecia areata. Tofacitinib was given for 6 to 18 months, followed by 6 months of follow-up off drug to assess delayed response and recurrence. The SALT score, which quantifies the percentage of affected scalp surface area, was used to measure disease severity in treated patients. The study used high-throughput TCRbeta sequencing to examine T cell clonal expansion in alopecia areata, in both the C3H/HeJ mouse model and human patients. On the human side, TCRbeta sequencing was run on scalp tissue and on sorted CD4+ and CD8+ peripheral blood T cells from healthy controls and from alopecia areata patients with either patchy or totalis/universalis disease. Patients on tofacitinib were biopsied at baseline and after 4 and 24 weeks of treatment, and several of the patients also had a later scalp biopsy. Scalp clonality was compared among normal scalp (n=4), patchy alopecia areata scalp (n=8), and alopecia totalis/universalis scalp (n=8). The RNA source kit depended on sample type: the PAXgene miRNA kit for fixed scalp, the miRNeasy kit for PBMCs, and the RNeasy kit for mouse skin. Amplification of TCRbeta CDR3 regions was done by immunoSEQ multiplex PCR using 35 Vbeta forward primers and 13 Jbeta reverse primers.

To note about this clone: The target of this receptor is not known. Base qualities are not recorded, but no much larger clone differs from it by a single base.

The CDR3, cysteine through phenylalanine, is 10 amino acids long. The CDR3 DNA has 30 bases and is translated from base 1. The V and J ends are trimmed by 1 base and 7 bases, leaving 5 bases between them. CDR1 DFQATT and CDR2 SNEGSKA were looked up in the germline V gene (reference sequence). The method was the immunoSEQ multiplex PCR assay. For TCR sequencing, RNA was extracted from every sample and reverse transcribed into cDNA to serve as template. First-strand cDNA was synthesized using SuperScript III with a 2:1 mix of oligo-dT and random hexamers. A synthetic immune receptor repertoire was used to assess amplification bias, and residual bias was removed computationally. In the source study's methods: Raw reads were preprocessed to remove errors, and CDR3 was defined by IMGT conventions from the conserved cysteine to phenylalanine. Clonality was calculated as 1 minus Shannon entropy normalized by log2 of the number of productive unique TCRs. Scalp TCRbeta sequences were cross-referenced with sorted blood CD4 and CD8 repertoires so that the CD4 or CD8 identity of scalp clones could be inferred. This immuneACCESS table, as held by TCRdb, lists in-frame sequences with V and J called but not all clones. Of the missing ones, under half trace to an unresolved V gene in checked studies; the others have no known cause. For V, J and clone size, that table is used; D and trimming come from the DNA. The sample includes fewer than 350,000 clones, with 58% observed a single time. The ten biggest clones cover about 1.8% of the sample.

What this sample's time point label stands for: 20 to 30 weeks on oral tofacitinib. In the paper's terms, the treatment or condition label means: oral pan-JAK inhibitor, 5-10 mg twice daily. Lesional scalp punch biopsies and peripheral blood were obtained from alopecia areata patients. PBMCs were isolated by density centrifugation and stained for CD3, CD4 and CD8, after which CD4+ and CD8+ T cells were sorted on a FACSAria. Study-wide findings and limitations: Many expanded lesional clones were found to persist in scalp and blood during tofacitinib treatment, and relapse after treatment cessation may be partly explained by this persistence. Compared with normal scalp, lesional scalp, particularly in alopecia totalis/universalis, had higher clonality and more expanded CD8+ clones, which suggests antigenic drive. Tofacitinib significantly lowered scalp clonality and the number of expanded CD8+ clones among the top 100 scalp clones. Resident alphabeta T cells in normal human skin are also sequenced, complicating scalp TCR repertoire analysis, unlike mouse skin dominated by gammadelta T cells. Shared TCR sequences between patients were less evident than in mice, which may be partly attributable to HLA diversity in the patient population. The treated cohort was small, with a single nonresponder, so links between baseline CD8+ expansion and response need larger studies.

This clonotype was obtained from a human donor with alopecia areata. Sample: CD4+ T cells sorted from blood, taken at week 24, from a patient treated with tofacitinib. Recombination connected TRBV20-1 to TRBJ2-7; a confident D gene designation cannot be given. The CDR3 amino acid sequence is: CSARVGEQYF. The DNA sequence is as follows: TGCAGTGCTAGAGTTGGAGAGCAGTACTTC.